This record concerns one TCR beta chain sequence. The data derive from a study of CD8 T cells in Susac syndrome. RNA in amounts of roughly 0.5 to 1 ug was reverse transcribed with random hexamers. In TCRdb, the immunoSEQ multiplex PCR reads were re-called with MiXCR into one record per CDR3 protein. The repertoire holds approximately 190,000 distinct CDR3 sequences, with roughly 95% as singletons. CDR3 length: 15 amino acids. Germline V gene lookup returns CDR1 KGHSH and CDR2 LQKENI. Trimming removed 0 bases from V and 4 bases from J, with 12 bases in between. The sample taken for sequencing was CD4+ T cells from PBMCs. This receptor was identified in a human donor with Susac syndrome. V usage is TRBV18 and J usage is TRBJ2-5; a weak D match, TRBD2 (7 bases). CDR3: CASSPPSGGRETQYF. For the CDR3, the DNA is TGTGCCAGCTCACCACCATCCGGGGGGCGAGAGACCCAGTACTTC.